Included here is one TCR beta chain sequence, with context. The sample comes from a study of early T cells in non-severe SARS-CoV-2 infection. TCRdb processed the 5' RACE reads anew with MiXCR; each CDR3 protein has one entry. Among approximately 32,000 distinct CDR3 sequences listed, 4.1% were seen once. The origin of this receptor is an adult who was a healthcare worker with PCR-confirmed SARS-CoV-2 infection or an uninfected control (not recorded which). The sample taken for sequencing was whole blood.

The CDR3 loop is CASSLGYREQYF. CDR3 DNA sequence: TGTGCCAGCAGCTTAGGTTACCGCGAGCAGTACTTC. The rearrangement links TRBV7-9 to TRBJ2-7; D is unclear. CDR3 length equals 12 residues. V lost 1 base and J 6 bases, leaving 7 bases between the germline ends. Per the germline V gene, CDR1 is SEHNR and CDR2 is FQNEAQ (reference sequence).